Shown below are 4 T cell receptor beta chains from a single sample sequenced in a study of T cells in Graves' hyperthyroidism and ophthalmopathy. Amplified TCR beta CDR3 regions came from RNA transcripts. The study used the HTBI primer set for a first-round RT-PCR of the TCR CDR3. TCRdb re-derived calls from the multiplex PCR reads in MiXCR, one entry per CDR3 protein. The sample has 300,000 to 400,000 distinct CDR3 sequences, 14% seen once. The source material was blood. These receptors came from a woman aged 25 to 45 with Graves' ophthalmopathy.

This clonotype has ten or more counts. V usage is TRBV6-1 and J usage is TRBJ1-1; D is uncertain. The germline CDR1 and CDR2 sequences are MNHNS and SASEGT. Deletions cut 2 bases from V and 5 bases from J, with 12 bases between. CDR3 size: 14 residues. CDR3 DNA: TGTGCCAGCAGTGAATTAGGGAGAGGGACTGAAGCTTTCTTT. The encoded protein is CASSELGRGTEAFF.

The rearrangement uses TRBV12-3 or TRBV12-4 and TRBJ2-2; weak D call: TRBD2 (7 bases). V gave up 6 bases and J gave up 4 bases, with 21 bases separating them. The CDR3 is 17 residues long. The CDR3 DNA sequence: TGTGCCAGCAGCTCAATAATGGGGGGGGGCCTCACCGGGGAGCTGTTTTTT. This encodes CASSSIMGGGLTGELFF.

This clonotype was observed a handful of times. The CDR3 bases are TGTGCCATCAGCGGGGAACTCGGGGCCAGGGATGGCTACACCTTC. Translated: CAISGELGARDGYTF. The chain combines TRBV10-3 with TRBJ1-2, with D possibly TRBD1 on 5 matching bases. V dropped 6 bases and J dropped 6 bases, with 20 bases sitting between them. The CDR3 is made up of 15 amino acids. CDR1 and CDR2 from the germline V gene are ENHRY and SYGVKD.

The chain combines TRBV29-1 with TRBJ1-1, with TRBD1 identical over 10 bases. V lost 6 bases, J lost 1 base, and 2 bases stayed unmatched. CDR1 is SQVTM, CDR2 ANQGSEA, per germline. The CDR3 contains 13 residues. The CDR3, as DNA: TGCAGCGTGGGGACAGGGGAGAACACTGAAGCTTTCTTT. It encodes CSVGTGENTEAFF.